Described below is a single T cell receptor beta chain sequence and its context. Its antigen remains unidentified. This entry is derived from a study of T cell responses to AZD1222 COVID-19 vaccine. Notes on the study in general: Two AZD1222 doses significantly raised spike-specific TCR breadth and depth over controls.

Generated by immunoSEQ multiplex PCR, the TCRdb table keeps only in-frame clones and is missing some. The table records 60,000 to 85,000 clones, approximately 80% of them present only once. The CDR3 has 14 residues. Deletions cut 8 bases from V and 6 bases from J, with 19 bases between. Germline-derived CDR1 and CDR2 are ENHRY and SYGVKD. This chain links TRBV10-3 with TRBJ1-1; D may be TRBD1 (5 bases). The source of this sequence is an adult who received the MenACWY meningococcal vaccine as a control. The sequenced sample was peripheral blood, obtained 28 days after the second dose of the MenACWY control vaccine. CDR3 nucleotides: TGTGCCATCGGGCGGACACAGCATGGCGCTGAAGCTTTCTTT. It is translated as CAIGRTQHGAEAFF.